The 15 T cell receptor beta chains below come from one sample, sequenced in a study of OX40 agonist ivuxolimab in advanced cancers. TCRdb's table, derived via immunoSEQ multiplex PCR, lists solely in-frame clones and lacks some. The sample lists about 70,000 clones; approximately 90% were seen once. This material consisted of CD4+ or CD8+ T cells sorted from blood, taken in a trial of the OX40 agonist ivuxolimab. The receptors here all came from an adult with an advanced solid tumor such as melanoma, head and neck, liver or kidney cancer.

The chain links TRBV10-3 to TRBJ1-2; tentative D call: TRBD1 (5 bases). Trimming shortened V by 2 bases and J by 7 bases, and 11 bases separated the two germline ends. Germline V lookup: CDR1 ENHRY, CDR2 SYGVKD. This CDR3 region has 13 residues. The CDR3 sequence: CAISEETAGGYTF. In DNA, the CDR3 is TGTGCCATCAGTGAGGAGACAGCCGGTGGCTACACCTTC.

Here the CDR3 reads CASSEAYEQYF. CDR3 nucleotides: TGCGCCAGCAGCGAGGCCTACGAGCAGTACTTC. The chain uses TRBV5-1 and TRBJ2-7; no reliable D call. The V gene lost 4 bases and the J gene lost 2 bases, with 4 bases spanning the gap. The CDR3 is 11 amino acids. Germline CDR1 is SGHRS and CDR2 is YFSETQ.

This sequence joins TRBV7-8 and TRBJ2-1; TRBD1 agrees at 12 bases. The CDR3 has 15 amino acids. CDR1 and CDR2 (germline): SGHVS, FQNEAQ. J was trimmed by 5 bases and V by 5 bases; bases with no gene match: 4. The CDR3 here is CASSQGQGANNEQFF. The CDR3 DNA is TGTGCCAGCAGCCAGGGACAGGGGGCGAACAATGAGCAGTTCTTC.

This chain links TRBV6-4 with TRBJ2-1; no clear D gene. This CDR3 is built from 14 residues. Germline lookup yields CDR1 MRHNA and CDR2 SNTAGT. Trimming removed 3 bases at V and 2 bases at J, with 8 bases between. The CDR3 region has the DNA TGTGCCAGCAGTGAGGACGGCCCCTACAATGAGCAGTTCTTC. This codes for CASSEDGPYNEQFF.

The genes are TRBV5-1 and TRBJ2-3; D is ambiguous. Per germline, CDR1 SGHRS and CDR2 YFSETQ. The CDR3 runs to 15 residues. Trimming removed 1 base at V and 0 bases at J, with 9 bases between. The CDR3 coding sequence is TGCGCCAGCAGCTTGAGAAAGGGAAGCACAGATACGCAGTATTTT. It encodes CASSLRKGSTDTQYF. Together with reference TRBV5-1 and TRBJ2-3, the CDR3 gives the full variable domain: KAGVTQTPRYLIKTRGQQVTLSCSPISGHRSVSWYQQTPGQGLQFLFEYFSETQRNKGNFPGRFSGRQFSNSRSEMNVSTLELGDSALYLCASSLRKGSTDTQYFGPGTRLTVL.

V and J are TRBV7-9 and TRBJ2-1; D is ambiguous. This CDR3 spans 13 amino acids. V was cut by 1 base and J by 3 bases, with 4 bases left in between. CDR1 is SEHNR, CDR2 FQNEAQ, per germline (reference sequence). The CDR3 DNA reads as TGTGCCAGCAGCTTAGACAGCTACAATGAGCAGTTCTTC. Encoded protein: CASSLDSYNEQFF.

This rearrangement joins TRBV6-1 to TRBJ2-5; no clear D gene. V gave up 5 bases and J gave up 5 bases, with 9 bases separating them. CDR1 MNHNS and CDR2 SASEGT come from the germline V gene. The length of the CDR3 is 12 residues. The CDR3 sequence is CASSPDWETQYF. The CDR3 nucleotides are TGTGCCAGCAGTCCTGACTGGGAGACCCAGTACTTC.

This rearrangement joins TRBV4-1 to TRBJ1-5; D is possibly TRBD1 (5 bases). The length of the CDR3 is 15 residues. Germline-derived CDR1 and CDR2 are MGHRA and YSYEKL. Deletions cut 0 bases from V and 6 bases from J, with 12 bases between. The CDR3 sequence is CASSQDRGTGQPQHF. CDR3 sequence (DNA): TGCGCCAGCAGCCAAGATCGGGGGACGGGTCAGCCCCAGCATTTT.

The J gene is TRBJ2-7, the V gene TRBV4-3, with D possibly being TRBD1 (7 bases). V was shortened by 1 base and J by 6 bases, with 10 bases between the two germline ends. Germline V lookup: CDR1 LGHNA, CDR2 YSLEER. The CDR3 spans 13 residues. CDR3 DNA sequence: TGCGCCAGCAGCCAAGGACAGGGAGGCGAGCAGTACTTC. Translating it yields CASSQGQGGEQYF.

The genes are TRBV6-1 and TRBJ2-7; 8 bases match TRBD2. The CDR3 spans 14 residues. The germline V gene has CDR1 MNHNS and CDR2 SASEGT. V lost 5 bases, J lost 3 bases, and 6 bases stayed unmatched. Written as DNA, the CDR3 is TGTGCCAGCAGTAAAGGCCTAGCGGGCTACGAGCAGTACTTC. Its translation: CASSKGLAGYEQYF.

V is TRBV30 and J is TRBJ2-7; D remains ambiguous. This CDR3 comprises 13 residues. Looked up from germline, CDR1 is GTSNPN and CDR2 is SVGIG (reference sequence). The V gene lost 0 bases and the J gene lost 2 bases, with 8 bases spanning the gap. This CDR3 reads CAWSVFRPYEQYF. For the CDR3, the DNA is TGTGCCTGGAGTGTCTTCAGACCCTACGAGCAGTACTTC.

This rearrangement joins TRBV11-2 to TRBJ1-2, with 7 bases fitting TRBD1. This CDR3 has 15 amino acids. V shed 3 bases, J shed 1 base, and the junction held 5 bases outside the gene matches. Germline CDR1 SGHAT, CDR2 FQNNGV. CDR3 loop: CASSLTGNLNYGYTF. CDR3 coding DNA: TGTGCCAGCAGCTTGACAGGGAATCTTAACTATGGCTACACCTTC. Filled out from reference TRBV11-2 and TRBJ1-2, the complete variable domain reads EAGVAQSPRYKIIEKRQSVAFWCNPISGHATLYWYQQILGQGPKLLIQFQNNGVVDDSQLPKDRFSAERLKGVDSTLKIQPAKLEDSAVYLCASSLTGNLNYGYTFGSGTRLTVV.

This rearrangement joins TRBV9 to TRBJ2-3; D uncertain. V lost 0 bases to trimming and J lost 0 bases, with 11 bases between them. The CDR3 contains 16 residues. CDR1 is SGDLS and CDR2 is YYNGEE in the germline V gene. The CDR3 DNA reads TGTGCCAGCAGCGTAGATCCCGGCCCTAGCACAGATACGCAGTATTTT. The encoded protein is CASSVDPGPSTDTQYF.

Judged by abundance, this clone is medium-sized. CDR3 coding DNA: TGTGCCAGCAGGGCAGACGGCGACGAGCAGTACTTC. Protein product: CASRADGDEQYF. This rearrangement joins TRBV9 to TRBJ2-7, with unresolved D. V shed 5 bases and J shed 5 bases, with 11 bases lying between them. CDR1 is SGDLS and CDR2 is YYNGEE in the germline V gene. This CDR3 has 12 residues.

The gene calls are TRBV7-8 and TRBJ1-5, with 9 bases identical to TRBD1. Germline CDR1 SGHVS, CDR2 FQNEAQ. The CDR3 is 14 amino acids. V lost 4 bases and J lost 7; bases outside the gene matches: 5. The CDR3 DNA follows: TGTGCCAGCAGCTCCGGGACAGGGTACCAGCCCCAGCATTTT. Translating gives CASSSGTGYQPQHF.